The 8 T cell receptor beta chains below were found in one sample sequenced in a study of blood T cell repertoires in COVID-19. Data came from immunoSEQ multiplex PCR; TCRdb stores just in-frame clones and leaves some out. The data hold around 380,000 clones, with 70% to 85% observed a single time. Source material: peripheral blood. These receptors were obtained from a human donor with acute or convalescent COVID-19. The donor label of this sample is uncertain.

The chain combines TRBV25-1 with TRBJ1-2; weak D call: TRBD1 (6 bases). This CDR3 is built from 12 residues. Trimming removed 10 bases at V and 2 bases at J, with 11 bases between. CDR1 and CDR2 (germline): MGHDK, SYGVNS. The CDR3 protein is CATTGTNYGYTF. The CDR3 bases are TGTGCCACCACGGGGACAAACTATGGCTACACCTTC.

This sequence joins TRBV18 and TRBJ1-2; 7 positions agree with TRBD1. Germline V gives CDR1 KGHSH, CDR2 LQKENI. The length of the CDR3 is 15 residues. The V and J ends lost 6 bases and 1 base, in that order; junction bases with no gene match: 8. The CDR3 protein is CASSTTGVNNYGYTF. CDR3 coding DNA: TGTGCCAGCTCGACCACAGGGGTTAATAACTATGGCTACACCTTC.

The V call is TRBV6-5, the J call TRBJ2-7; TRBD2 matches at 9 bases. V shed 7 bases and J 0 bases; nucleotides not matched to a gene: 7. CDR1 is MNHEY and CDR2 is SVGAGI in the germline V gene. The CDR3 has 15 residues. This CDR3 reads CASTRSGGNSYEQYF. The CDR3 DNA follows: TGTGCCAGCACTCGGAGCGGGGGGAACTCCTACGAGCAGTACTTC.

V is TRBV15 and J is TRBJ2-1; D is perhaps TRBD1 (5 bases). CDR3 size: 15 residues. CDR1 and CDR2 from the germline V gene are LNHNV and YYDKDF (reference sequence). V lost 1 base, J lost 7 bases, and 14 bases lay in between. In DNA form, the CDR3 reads TGTGCCACCAGCAGAGGACGGCAGGGCGCAAATGAGCAGTTCTTC. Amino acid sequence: CATSRGRQGANEQFF.

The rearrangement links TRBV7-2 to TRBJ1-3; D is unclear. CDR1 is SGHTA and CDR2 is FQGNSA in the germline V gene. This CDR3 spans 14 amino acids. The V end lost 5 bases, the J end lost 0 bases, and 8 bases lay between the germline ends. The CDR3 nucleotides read TGTGCCAGCAGCCCAGGACTCTCTGGAAACACCATATATTTT. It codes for CASSPGLSGNTIYF.

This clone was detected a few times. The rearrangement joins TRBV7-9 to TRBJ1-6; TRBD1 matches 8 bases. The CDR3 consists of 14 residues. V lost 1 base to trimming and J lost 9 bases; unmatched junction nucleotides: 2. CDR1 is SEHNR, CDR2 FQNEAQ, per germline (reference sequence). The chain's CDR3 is CASSLVGTGSPLHF. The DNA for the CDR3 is TGTGCCAGCAGCTTAGTTGGGACAGGTTCACCCCTCCACTTT.

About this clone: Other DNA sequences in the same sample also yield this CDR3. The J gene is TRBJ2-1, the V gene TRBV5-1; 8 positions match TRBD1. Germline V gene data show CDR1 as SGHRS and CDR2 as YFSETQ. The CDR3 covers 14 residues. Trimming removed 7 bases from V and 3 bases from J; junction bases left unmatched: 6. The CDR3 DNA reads TGCGCCAGCTCTCCGGGACAGGTCTACAATGAGCAGTTCTTC. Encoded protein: CASSPGQVYNEQFF. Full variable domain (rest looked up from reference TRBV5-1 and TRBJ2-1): KAGVTQTPRYLIKTRGQQVTLSCSPISGHRSVSWYQQTPGQGLQFLFEYFSETQRNKGNFPGRFSGRQFSNSRSEMNVSTLELGDSALYLCASSPGQVYNEQFFGPGTRLTVL.

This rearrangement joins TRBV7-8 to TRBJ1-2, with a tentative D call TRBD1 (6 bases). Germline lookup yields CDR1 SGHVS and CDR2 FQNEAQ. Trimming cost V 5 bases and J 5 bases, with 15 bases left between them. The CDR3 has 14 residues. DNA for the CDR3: TGTGCCAGCAGCCAGGGGTCAGCCACTTATGGCTACACCTTC. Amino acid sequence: CASSQGSATYGYTF.